The subject of this entry is one T cell receptor beta chain. From germline, CDR1 is SGHKS and CDR2 YYEKEE (reference sequence). The ends lost 3 bases at V and 4 bases at J; junction bases unmatched: 12. The CDR3 is 16 residues long. The data were produced by immunoSEQ multiplex PCR, yet TCRdb's version contains in-frame clones alone and is incomplete. The sample consists of around 130,000 clones, around 83% of them appearing once. This entry is derived from a study of blood T cell repertoires in COVID-19. Overall study context: Some COVID-19 samples were acute and others convalescent; all came from the United States, Italy and Spain.

Source material: peripheral blood. The chain recombines TRBV5-5 with TRBJ1-1; 7 bases map to TRBD1. The origin of this receptor is a human donor in a cohort sampled during active COVID-19. The CDR3 bases are TGTGCCAGCAGCTCACGGACAGGTAACGGATTCACTGAAGCTTTCTTT. As protein: CASSSRTGNGFTEAFF.